The 17 T cell receptor beta chains below were found in one sample sequenced in a study of blood T cell repertoires in COVID-19. Only in-frame clones appear in the TCRdb table, and some are missing; sequencing was by immunoSEQ multiplex PCR. This sample has some 50,000 clones; over 70% occur once, and the top ten carry 2.1%. The specimen was peripheral blood. Receptors originate from a woman older than 75 with COVID-19, enrolled during active disease.

The chain combines TRBV5-1 with TRBJ1-1, with a possible D match to TRBD1 (5 bases). Germline CDR1 reads SGHRS; CDR2 reads YFSETQ. V was cut by 5 bases and J by 2 bases, with 10 bases left in between. The CDR3 totals 13 residues. CDR3 region: CASSLGGNTEAFF. CDR3 DNA sequence: TGCGCCAGCAGTCTCGGGGGTAACACTGAAGCTTTCTTT.

This chain uses TRBV9 with TRBJ1-3; 8 bases are a match to TRBD1. Unmatched junction bases numbered 3, after V lost 2 bases and J lost 2 bases. Germline lookup yields CDR1 SGDLS and CDR2 YYNGEE. The CDR3 has 15 amino acids. CDR3 region: CASSVTGEAGNTIYF. The CDR3 nucleotides read TGTGCCAGCAGCGTGACAGGGGAAGCTGGAAACACCATATATTTT.

This clone appeared a single time. The chain has TRBV10-3 and TRBJ1-1, with D unresolved. Deletions cut 2 bases from V and 1 base from J, with 8 bases between. Looked up from germline, CDR1 is ENHRY and CDR2 is SYGVKD. This CDR3 has 14 amino acids. CDR3 in amino acids: CAISERQENTEAFF. The CDR3 nucleotides are TGTGCCATCAGTGAGCGCCAGGAGAACACTGAAGCTTTCTTT.

V is TRBV28 and J is TRBJ2-5; a weak D match, TRBD2 (5 bases). V was trimmed by 2 bases and J by 0 bases, leaving 7 bases between them. Germline lookup yields CDR1 MDHEN and CDR2 SYDVKM. The CDR3 is made up of 14 amino acids. The CDR3 reads CASSLPGNQETQYF. Written as DNA, the CDR3 is TGTGCCAGCAGTTTACCGGGAAACCAAGAGACCCAGTACTTC. The variable domain in full, completed from reference TRBV28 and TRBJ2-5, reads DVKVTQSSRYLVKRTGEKVFLECVQDMDHENMFWYRQDPGLGLRLIYFSYDVKMKEKGDIPEGYSVSREKKERFSLILESASTNQTSMYLCASSLPGNQETQYFGPGTRLLVL.

The rearrangement uses TRBV18 and TRBJ2-7; weak D call: TRBD2 (6 bases). V lost 3 bases to trimming and J lost 2 bases, with 14 bases between them. This CDR3 contains 15 residues. Per the germline V gene, CDR1 is KGHSH and CDR2 is LQKENI. The CDR3 nucleotides read TGTGCCAGCTCACCCCCTAGCGCCCCTACCTACGAGCAGTACTTC. This encodes CASSPPSAPTYEQYF.

The genes are TRBV15 and TRBJ1-5; D may be TRBD1 (5 bases). Trimming pared 5 bases from V and 4 bases from J, leaving 12 bases between. Germline lookup yields CDR1 LNHNV and CDR2 YYDKDF (reference sequence). This CDR3 is built from 14 residues. In nucleotides, the CDR3 is TGTGCCACCAGCCCCGGGGGGAGGAATCAGCCCCAGCATTTT. This gives the protein CATSPGGRNQPQHF.

V is TRBV4-1 and J is TRBJ1-5; 8 bases match TRBD1. The J segment lost 4 bases and the V segment lost 3 bases, leaving 8 bases of the junction unmatched. Germline V gene sequence: CDR1 MGHRA, CDR2 YSYEKL. The CDR3 has 16 amino acids. DNA of the CDR3: TGCGCCAGCAGCCATCCCCAGGGGGCCAGGAATCAGCCCCAGCATTTT. This sequence encodes CASSHPQGARNQPQHF.

The J gene is TRBJ2-1, the V gene TRBV19; TRBD2 matches 8 bases. CDR3 length equals 16 residues. The germline V gene encodes CDR1 LNHDA and CDR2 SQIVND (reference sequence). The J segment lost 1 base and the V segment lost 5 bases, leaving 7 bases of the junction unmatched. CDR3 DNA: TGTGCCAGTAGTCCCCAGCGGGGGCCTTCCTACAATGAGCAGTTCTTC. Translation: CASSPQRGPSYNEQFF.

The chain has TRBV6-5 and TRBJ2-7, with D possibly TRBD1 on 5 matching bases. The CDR3 totals 14 residues. Germline V CDR1 and CDR2: MNHEY, SVGAGI. Trimming removed 2 bases at V and 2 bases at J, with 10 bases between. DNA of the CDR3: TGTGCCAGCAGTTACCGTCAGGGCGCCTACGAGCAGTACTTC. It yields the protein CASSYRQGAYEQYF.

The V and J genes are TRBV6-5 and TRBJ2-7; 9 bases agree with TRBD1. Looked up from germline, CDR1 is MNHEY and CDR2 is SVGAGI. Trimming removed 8 bases from V and 6 bases from J; junction bases left unmatched: 5. The length of the CDR3 is 12 residues. The CDR3 region is CASRTGASEQYF. The CDR3 DNA reads as TGTGCCAGCCGGACAGGGGCAAGCGAGCAGTACTTC.

The chain joins TRBV27 to TRBJ2-1; 14 bases align to TRBD2. The CDR3 contains 18 residues. The germline CDR1 and CDR2 sequences are MNHEY and SMNVEV (reference sequence). Unmatched junction bases numbered 11, after V lost 2 bases and J lost 8 bases. The CDR3 loop reads CASSLPRTSGRPGYEQFF. The DNA of the CDR3 is TGTGCCAGCAGTTTACCCCGGACTAGCGGGAGGCCAGGGTATGAGCAGTTCTTC.

This clone appeared a single time. The chain employs TRBV3-1 (or the pseudogene TRBV3-2) and TRBJ2-1; TRBD2 matches 13 bases. The germline CDR1 and CDR2 sequences are LGHDT and YNNKEL (reference sequence). Unmatched junction bases numbered 15, after V lost 0 bases and J lost 4 bases. CDR3 size: 21 residues. CDR3 sequence reads: CASSQDPRTSGSKGWYNEQFF. The CDR3 bases are TGTGCCAGCAGCCAAGATCCTAGGACTAGCGGGAGTAAGGGATGGTACAATGAGCAGTTCTTC.

The rearrangement joins TRBV18 to TRBJ2-7; TRBD1 matches at 10 bases. In germline, CDR1 is KGHSH, CDR2 LQKENI. The CDR3 totals 15 residues. The V gene end was trimmed by 4 bases and the J gene end by 6 bases; junction bases not matched to a gene: 9. The CDR3 DNA sequence: TGTGCCAGCTCACTAGGACAGGGGGACGTGGGCGAGCAGTACTTC. It encodes CASSLGQGDVGEQYF.

The chain uses TRBV4-2 and TRBJ1-1; D is uncertain. CDR3 length: 15 amino acids. V was clipped by 0 bases and J by 4 bases, with 12 bases between them. Looked up from germline, CDR1 is LGHNA and CDR2 is YNFKEQ. The CDR3 DNA follows: TGTGCCAGCAGCCAAGATTCAGTTACGGGCACTGAAGCTTTCTTT. Translation: CASSQDSVTGTEAFF.

This clone was found a few times. The genes are TRBV19 and TRBJ1-2; tentatively, D is TRBD1 (6 bases). The length of the CDR3 is 17 residues. Trimming removed 6 bases at V and 5 bases at J, with 25 bases between. Germline V gives CDR1 LNHDA, CDR2 SQIVND (reference sequence). DNA for the CDR3: TGTGCCAGTAGAAACGGACAGTTCCGCACTTTAACATATGGCTACACCTTC. It is translated as CASRNGQFRTLTYGYTF.

This clone was seen a single time. The chain joins TRBV27 to TRBJ2-7; 8 bases are shared with TRBD2. The V gene's germline CDR1 is MNHEY and CDR2 SMNVEV (reference sequence). Trimming cost V 2 bases and J 3 bases; bases outside gene matches: 9. There are 16 residues in the CDR3. The CDR3 nucleotides read TGTGCCAGCAGTTTACTACCGGCGGGAGGAAACTACGAGCAGTACTTC. Translating gives CASSLLPAGGNYEQYF.

The chain carries TRBV9 and TRBJ2-1; 10 nucleotides match TRBD2. Unmatched junction bases numbered 1, after V lost 1 base and J lost 6 bases. The CDR3 loop spans 14 amino acids. Germline V gives CDR1 SGDLS, CDR2 YYNGEE. The CDR3 bases are TGTGCCAGCAGCGTAACTAGCGGGATCAATGAGCAGTTCTTC. Translated: CASSVTSGINEQFF.